The 26 T cell receptor beta chains reported below all come from one sample, sequenced in a study of regulatory T cells in long-lasting Graves disease (dated by TCRdb to the early 2020s). The intended sense of this specimen's time point label: newly diagnosed GD, antithyroid drugs for less than 3 months. For both TCR sequencing and RNA sequencing, RNA was extracted from PBMCs in TRIzol. Library preparation used multiplex PCR. Sequencing relied on an Illumina HiSeq 4000. To build TCR beta libraries, CDR3 regions were amplified by Arm-PCR using iRepertoire HTBI primers. TCRdb trimmed public reads at Q25 via fastp, called clones via MiXCR and kept in-frame beta chains. Identical CDR3 proteins give one entry, which carries the most common genes and DNA. Across this sample there are more than 450,000 distinct CDR3 sequences, with 12% seen only once. The ten largest clones represent over 7% of the sample.

The same data also went into a second study, on T cells in Graves' hyperthyroidism and ophthalmopathy.

The sample was peripheral blood mononuclear cells (PBMCs), taken at new diagnosis, from a patient treated with antithyroid drugs. The receptor set was obtained from a woman aged 25 to 39 with Graves disease. Donor details come from another sample of the same person, matched by shared clones.

In its sample, this clonotype was seen many times. A read error may be the cause here, since a much bigger clone is one base away. The rearrangement links TRBV6-1 to TRBJ1-1, with no clear D. CDR3 length equals 11 residues. Trimming took off 6 bases at V and 3 bases at J, with 5 bases between the two ends. Germline V gene lookup returns CDR1 MNHNS and CDR2 SASEGT. The CDR3 here is CASSQDTEAFF. CDR3 DNA: TGTGCCAGCAGCCAAGACACTGAAGCTTTCTTT.

This clonotype was seen at least ten times. The rearrangement joins TRBV20-1 to TRBJ2-1; D call uncertain. Per the germline V gene, CDR1 is DFQATT and CDR2 is SNEGSKA (reference sequence). The CDR3 runs to 12 residues. Trimming took off 3 bases at V and 5 bases at J, with 8 bases between the two ends. Here the CDR3 DNA reads TGCAGTGCTAGGAGGCAGCACAATGAGCAGTTCTTC. This gives the protein CSARRQHNEQFF.

The chain uses TRBV5-1 and TRBJ2-5, with TRBD1 matching 10 bases. The last part of the DNA fits TRBJ2-1 better; the J call may be wrong. Looked up from germline, CDR1 is SGHRS and CDR2 is YFSETQ. The CDR3 runs 14 residues. The CDR3 nucleotides read TGCGCCAGCAGCCAAGGGACAGGGGTAAATGAGCAGTTCTTC. Residues: CASSQGTGVNEQFF.

This clonotype was seen many times. The chain joins TRBV6-1 to TRBJ1-1; D remains ambiguous. The CDR3 is 15 amino acids. With 2 bases removed from V and 2 bases from J, the gap between germline ends came to 12 bases. Germline-derived CDR1 and CDR2 are MNHNS and SASEGT. Written as DNA, the CDR3 is TGTGCCAGCAGTGAAATGGGATTCCAAAACACTGAAGCTTTCTTT. Its translation: CASSEMGFQNTEAFF.

The table lists this clonotype with many counts. This chain uses TRBV28 with TRBJ2-7; 7 bases agree with TRBD2. Per the germline V gene, CDR1 is MDHEN and CDR2 is SYDVKM. Unmatched junction bases numbered 8, after V lost 10 bases and J lost 5 bases. This CDR3 comprises 12 residues. The DNA of the CDR3 is TGTGCCACCAGGGAGGGTATGAACGAGCAGTACTTC. It yields the protein CATREGMNEQYF.

The chain couples TRBV5-4 to TRBJ2-5, with 9 bases fitting TRBD1. After removal of 1 base from V and 2 bases from J, the junction contained 6 bases not matched to a gene. Per germline, CDR1 SGHNT and CDR2 YYREEE (reference sequence). The CDR3 has 16 amino acids. Here the CDR3 DNA reads TGTGCCAGCAGCTTGAAACAGGGGGCCCTGCAAGAGACCCAGTACTTC. It translates to CASSLKQGALQETQYF.

This clonotype showed up many times. The CDR3 is CASSSTGTNYNEQFF. Written as DNA, the CDR3 is TGTGCCAGCAGCTCGACCGGGACAAACTACAATGAGCAGTTCTTC. The chain couples TRBV11-3 to TRBJ2-1; D is possibly TRBD1 (6 bases). The CDR3 runs 15 residues. V lost 4 bases and J lost 3, with 13 bases in between. The germline gives CDR1 SGHNT, CDR2 YENEEA.

This rearrangement joins TRBV19 to TRBJ1-1, with no clear D. V lost 1 base and J 1 base, leaving 10 bases between the germline ends. There are 15 residues in the CDR3. Germline V gene lookup returns CDR1 LNHDA and CDR2 SQIVND (reference sequence). The CDR3 is CASSIGRTPNTEAFF. The CDR3, as DNA: TGTGCCAGTAGTATAGGGCGGACTCCGAACACTGAAGCTTTCTTT.

This clonotype was seen ten or more times. The chain couples TRBV20-1 to TRBJ2-7; 10 bases align to TRBD2. The junction had 1 base not matched to a gene; V was cut back by 0 bases and J by 2 bases. CDR3 length: 14 residues. Germline V gives CDR1 DFQATT, CDR2 SNEGSKA (reference sequence). The CDR3: CSARDLAGAYEQYF. CDR3 bases: TGCAGTGCTAGAGACCTAGCGGGAGCCTACGAGCAGTACTTC.

This clonotype was recorded only once. A much larger clone is a single base away; this may be a read error. The CDR3 carries no conserved terminal phenylalanine or tryptophan, so it likely arises from a read error. The chain employs TRBV9 and TRBJ2-7; the D is unclear. V was pared by 0 bases and J by 4 bases, with 11 bases between. CDR1 and CDR2 (germline): SGDLS, YYNGEE. The CDR3 is made up of 14 amino acids. CDR3 nucleotide sequence: TGTGCCAGCAGCGTAGACGATTTGGTATACGAGCAGTACTAC. Translated, it gives CASSVDDLVYEQYY.

This clonotype was seen ten or more times. This chain links TRBV2 with TRBJ1-1, with D unresolved. V lost 4 bases and J lost 0, with 3 bases in between. The CDR3 runs to 12 residues. Germline CDR1 reads SNHLY; CDR2 reads FYNNEI. For the CDR3, the DNA is TGTGCCAGCAGTGGATTGAACACTGAAGCTTTCTTT. It codes for CASSGLNTEAFF.

This clonotype was counted many times. The chain links TRBV6-2 or TRBV6-3 to TRBJ2-5; TRBD1 matches 7 bases. Losses at the gene ends were 6 bases for V and 1 base for J; bases not matched to a gene: 11. Germline V gene lookup returns CDR1 MNHEY and CDR2 SVGEGT. CDR3 size: 16 residues. CDR3 residues: CASSEQGSSGQETQYF. DNA for the CDR3: TGTGCCAGCAGCGAACAGGGGAGTTCGGGCCAAGAGACCCAGTACTTC.

The rearrangement links TRBV27 to TRBJ2-1; 8 nucleotides align to TRBD1. This CDR3 comprises 15 residues. Germline lookup yields CDR1 MNHEY and CDR2 SMNVEV (reference sequence). With 5 bases clipped from V and 10 bases from J, the junction kept 13 bases outside the gene matches. The DNA of the CDR3 is TGTGCCAGCAGTCCCCGGGGGACAGGCACGGGGGAGCAGTTCTTC. Amino acids: CASSPRGTGTGEQFF.

This clonotype occurred a few times. The V call is TRBV7-6, the J call TRBJ1-1; 7 bases fit TRBD1. With 5 bases clipped from V and 6 bases from J, the junction kept 9 bases outside the gene matches. The germline V gene encodes CDR1 SGHVS and CDR2 FNYEAQ. The CDR3 totals 14 residues. CDR3 region: CASSRGHRSSEAFF. The CDR3 DNA reads as TGTGCCAGCAGCAGGGGGCACAGGTCCTCTGAAGCTTTCTTT. The entire variable domain, with the rest obtained from reference TRBV7-6 and TRBJ1-1, is as follows: GAGVSQSPRYKVTKRGQDVALRCDPISGHVSLYWYRQALGQGPEFLTYFNYEAQQDKSGLPNDRFSAERPEGSISTLTIQRTEQRDSAMYRCASSRGHRSSEAFFGQGTRLTVV.

In its sample, this clonotype was seen many times. This rearrangement joins TRBV20-1 to TRBJ2-5, with 8 bases fitting TRBD2. J gave up 4 bases and V 1 base, and 2 bases lay outside the gene matches. The CDR3 contains 13 residues. Germline CDR1 reads DFQATT; CDR2 reads SNEGSKA (reference sequence). This CDR3 is CSARVSGVETQYF. As DNA, the CDR3 is TGCAGTGCTAGAGTTAGCGGGGTAGAGACCCAGTACTTC.

This clonotype showed up many times. The genes are TRBV28 and TRBJ2-7; 8 nucleotides line up with TRBD1. CDR1 and CDR2 from the germline V gene are MDHEN and SYDVKM. This CDR3 is 14 amino acids long. J lost 0 bases, V lost 6 bases, and 4 bases had no gene match. The CDR3, as DNA: TGTGCCAGCAGCTTAACAGGGGGCTCCTACGAGCAGTACTTC. It codes for CASSLTGGSYEQYF.

Ten or more counts support this clonotype. The chain uses TRBV6-9 and TRBJ1-2; no definite D call. Germline CDR1 reads MNHGY; CDR2 reads SVAAGI. The CDR3 loop spans 15 amino acids. Trimming cost V 3 bases and J 3 bases, with 14 bases left between them. This chain's CDR3 is CASSYRLAGDYGYTF. DNA for the CDR3: TGTGCCAGCAGTTACCGTTTGGCTGGGGACTATGGCTACACCTTC.

This clonotype has a count of ten or more. V gene TRBV6-1 combines with J gene TRBJ2-7; tentatively, D is TRBD1 (7 bases). Germline CDR1 MNHNS, CDR2 SASEGT. The CDR3 runs to 14 residues. Between the trimmed V and J ends, which lost 4 bases and 3 bases, there was a span of 13 bases. CDR3 DNA sequence: TGTGCCAGCAGTGTGACAGGGAGGATCTACGAGCAGTACTTC. Translating gives CASSVTGRIYEQYF.

This chain links TRBV27 with TRBJ1-1; the D gene is possibly TRBD1 (6 bases). The CDR3 length is 13 residues. In germline, CDR1 is MNHEY, CDR2 SMNVEV (reference sequence). V dropped 3 bases and J dropped 4 bases, with 9 bases sitting between them. The CDR3 coding sequence is TGTGCCAGCAGTTTCACAGGGCCCACTGAAGCTTTCTTT. This sequence encodes CASSFTGPTEAFF.

This clonotype was counted between two and nine times. V usage is TRBV5-1 and J usage is TRBJ2-7, with D possibly TRBD2 on 6 matching bases. Germline loops: CDR1 SGHRS, CDR2 YFSETQ. The V end lost 4 bases, the J end lost 5 bases, and 13 bases lay between the germline ends. The CDR3 covers 13 residues. The DNA for the CDR3 is TGCGCCAGCAGCGGGGGGTACGGCGACGAGCAGTACTTC. Translated: CASSGGYGDEQYF.

This clonotype was detected many times. The chain recombines TRBV3-1 with TRBJ1-1; D gene unclear. Germline V gives CDR1 LGHDT, CDR2 YNNKEL (reference sequence). With 2 bases removed from V and 1 base from J, the gap between germline ends came to 8 bases. This CDR3 comprises 14 residues. In nucleotides, the CDR3 is TGTGCCAGCAGCCAATATGAAAAGAACACTGAAGCTTTCTTT. Its protein product is CASSQYEKNTEAFF. The full variable domain, its missing parts supplied by reference TRBV3-1 and TRBJ1-1, is DTAVSQTPKYLVTQMGNDKSIKCEQNLGHDTMYWYKQDSKKFLKIMFSYNNKELIINETVPNRFSPKSPDKAHLNLHINSLELGDSAVYFCASSQYEKNTEAFFGQGTRLTVV.

There are many counts of this clonotype. The chain carries TRBV29-1 and TRBJ2-7; no clear D gene. CDR1 and CDR2 from the germline V gene are SQVTM and ANQGSEA. V gave up 2 bases and J gave up 3 bases, with 8 bases separating them. The CDR3 has 12 amino acids. CDR3: CSVELFGYEQYF. The CDR3, as DNA: TGCAGCGTTGAACTCTTTGGCTACGAGCAGTACTTC.

This clonotype was picked up many times. The rearrangement joins TRBV2 to TRBJ1-2; D gene ambiguous. Between the trimmed V and J ends, which lost 0 bases and 0 bases, there was a span of 11 bases. There are 16 residues in the CDR3. Germline CDR1 reads SNHLY; CDR2 reads FYNNEI. Here the CDR3 DNA reads TGTGCCAGCAGTGAAGCGGTAGGGCGTGCTAACTATGGCTACACCTTC. This translates into CASSEAVGRANYGYTF.

This clonotype turned up a few times. The CDR3 nucleotides are TGTGCCAGCAGCTTACTAAGACTAGCCTACAATGAGCAGTTCTTC. It specifies CASSLLRLAYNEQFF. J is TRBJ2-1 and V is TRBV7-8; TRBD2 might be the D (6 bases). Trimming removed 2 bases at V and 2 bases at J, with 10 bases between. The CDR3 contains 15 residues. Per the germline V gene, CDR1 is SGHVS and CDR2 is FQNEAQ. The full variable domain, in which reference TRBV7-8 and TRBJ2-1 provide the parts outside the CDR3, is GAGVSQSPRYKVAKRGQDVALRCDPISGHVSLFWYQQALGQGPEFLTYFQNEAQLDKSGLPSDRFFAERPEGSVSTLKIQRTQQEDSAVYLCASSLLRLAYNEQFFGPGTRLTVL.

This clonotype was seen many times. This sequence joins TRBV3-1 and TRBJ2-1; D is ambiguous. The CDR3 runs 12 residues. Trimming shortened V by 2 bases and J by 6 bases, and 5 bases separated the two germline ends. Germline CDR1 is LGHDT and CDR2 is YNNKEL (reference sequence). CDR3 sequence: CASSQLLNEQFF. The CDR3 nucleotides read TGTGCCAGCAGCCAACTACTCAATGAGCAGTTCTTC.

This CDR3 reads CASSLNRGHEQPQHF. CDR3 nucleotides: TGTGCCAGCAGTTTAAATCGAGGCCACGAACAGCCCCAGCATTTT. The chain employs TRBV27 and TRBJ1-5, with unresolved D. The CDR3 has 15 residues. The germline gives CDR1 MNHEY, CDR2 SMNVEV (reference sequence). Trimming pared 2 bases from V and 7 bases from J, leaving 15 bases between.